The present TCR beta chain was sequenced within a study of cytomegalovirus exposure and HLA in healthy donors. Turning to this clone: Its antigen is unidentified.

The length of the CDR3 is 14 residues. V lost 4 bases and J lost 4; bases outside the gene matches: 4. Germline V gives CDR1 MNHEY, CDR2 SVGAGI. General study points: The study recorded more than 150 TCR beta chains that were cytomegalovirus-associated. The number of N-insertions in an Asian-associated ancestry cluster was reportedly below the approximately 700-donor mean in a later analysis.

PCR used 60 Vbeta primers and 13 Jbeta primers. Repertoires were generated with immunoSEQ multiplex PCR, while TCRdb's copy carries only in-frame clones and drops some. This table holds about 59,000 clones, roughly four fifths found once. Material for sequencing was PBMCs. The TCR was taken from a man in his forties in good health and CMV-seronegative. The chain uses TRBV6-5 and TRBJ1-5, with 7 bases matching TRBD1. The CDR3 loop is CASSSPGQNQPQHF. The CDR3 bases are TGTGCCAGCAGTTCCCCGGGACAGAATCAGCCCCAGCATTTT.